The present T cell receptor (beta chain) was sequenced within a study of blood T cell repertoires in COVID-19. The wider study: Samples taken during acute and convalescent COVID-19 were collected in the United States, Italy and Spain. The cDNA or gDNA used as material had been derived from T cells, B-cell-depleted T cells, or PBMCs.

In the original processing: Researchers report that nucleated cell counts were estimated from reference gene primer amplification. Using immunoSEQ multiplex PCR, the repertoire was profiled, and TCRdb retains in-frame clones only, with some absent. For V, J and clone size, that table is used; D and trimming come from the DNA. Of more than 200,000 clones in the sample, roughly 80% are singletons; the top ten hold around 2.6%. The CDR3 length is 15 residues. Germline V gene lookup returns CDR1 SNHLY and CDR2 FYNNEI. V shed 5 bases, J shed 1 base, and the junction held 2 bases outside the gene matches. This clonotype originated in a woman in her seventies with active or convalescent COVID-19. The chain joins TRBV2 to TRBJ2-2, with 9 nucleotides matching TRBD2. Sequenced material: peripheral blood. CDR3 DNA: TGTGCCAGCAGTACGACTAGCGGGAACACCGGGGAGCTGTTTTTT. Translation gives CASSTTSGNTGELFF.